Listed here are 5 T cell receptor beta chains from one sample, sequenced in a study of blood T cell repertoires in COVID-19. Using immunoSEQ multiplex PCR, the repertoire was profiled, and TCRdb retains in-frame clones only, with some absent. Among under 200,000 clones listed, 85% to 90% were seen once. The sequencing input was peripheral blood. The receptors originated from a woman aged 55-75 years with COVID-19, enrolled during active disease.

The chain carries TRBV6-5 and TRBJ2-7; 8 positions match TRBD1. CDR1 MNHEY and CDR2 SVGAGI come from the germline V gene. The CDR3 covers 14 residues. Losses at the gene ends were 7 bases for V and 1 base for J; bases not matched to a gene: 6. The CDR3 protein is CASTYGDRSYEQYF. The CDR3 DNA follows: TGTGCCAGCACCTACGGGGACAGGTCCTACGAGCAGTACTTC.

The gene calls are TRBV9 and TRBJ2-2; 7 bases fit TRBD1. The V gene's germline CDR1 is SGDLS and CDR2 YYNGEE. There are 16 residues in the CDR3. V lost 0 bases and J lost 0; bases outside the gene matches: 2. CDR3 in DNA: TGTGCCAGCAGCGTAGGACAGGGTACGAACACCGGGGAGCTGTTTTTT. It codes for CASSVGQGTNTGELFF.

This clone was seen just once. The genes are TRBV7-9 and TRBJ2-7; 10 nucleotides match TRBD2. V shed 5 bases and J 0 bases; nucleotides not matched to a gene: 4. The CDR3 is 15 amino acids. CDR1 is SEHNR, CDR2 FQNEAQ, per germline (reference sequence). As DNA, the CDR3 is TGTGCCAGCAGCCCCACTAGCGGGGCCTCCTACGAGCAGTACTTC. Translated, it gives CASSPTSGASYEQYF. Looking up the rest from reference TRBV7-9 and TRBJ2-7 gives the full variable domain: DTGVSQNPRHKITKRGQNVTFRCDPISEHNRLYWYRQTLGQGPEFLTYFQNEAQLEKSRLLSDRFSAERPKGSFSTLEIQRTEQGDSAMYLCASSPTSGASYEQYFGPGTRLTVT.

V and J are TRBV5-1 and TRBJ2-7, with unresolved D. V lost 4 bases and J 9 bases, leaving 14 bases between the germline ends. Germline values: CDR1 SGHRS, CDR2 YFSETQ. This CDR3 has 12 amino acids. The CDR3 region has the DNA TGCGCCAGCAGCAGACATCCATTGGGGCAGTACTTC. Translated: CASSRHPLGQYF. Full variable domain (rest looked up from reference TRBV5-1 and TRBJ2-7): KAGVTQTPRYLIKTRGQQVTLSCSPISGHRSVSWYQQTPGQGLQFLFEYFSETQRNKGNFPGRFSGRQFSNSRSEMNVSTLELGDSALYLCASSRHPLGQYFGPGTRLTVT.

The chain has TRBV18 and TRBJ1-5, with D maybe TRBD1 (5 bases). V was pared by 1 base and J by 1 base, with 14 bases between. Germline V CDR1 and CDR2: KGHSH, LQKENI. The CDR3 totals 17 residues. As DNA, the CDR3 is TGTGCCAGCTCACCACGGAGGGACCAAAGAAGCAATCAGCCCCAGCATTTT. This translates into CASSPRRDQRSNQPQHF.